This entry lists 4 T cell receptor beta chains sequenced from one sample in a study of patients and donors after allogeneic stem cell transplantation (dated by TCRdb to about 2020). The library relied on RT-PCR. The data were produced on a NextSeq 550. TCRdb trimmed public reads at Q25 via fastp, called clones via MiXCR and kept in-frame beta chains. Here each entry gathers all rows of one CDR3 protein and keeps the most common genes and DNA. In this sample the table shows tens of thousands of distinct CDR3 sequences, about 48% of which occur a single time. The leading ten clones occupy around 55% of the sample. The sequenced sample was blood, either unsorted or a sorted T cell fraction (not recorded which). These receptors all stem from a human donor who was either an allogeneic HSCT recipient or a stem cell or donor lymphocyte infusion donor (not recorded which). It is not recorded whose cells these are; they may come from a transplant donor.

This clonotype showed up just a few times. This chain connects TRBV12-3 or TRBV12-4 to TRBJ1-5; tentative D call: TRBD1 (5 bases). This CDR3 comprises 14 residues. Between the trimmed V and J ends, which lost 4 bases and 5 bases, there was a span of 12 bases. The CDR3 DNA reads as TGTGCCAGCAGTTCCCGGGGGGGGGATCAGCCCCAGCATTTT. As protein: CASSSRGGDQPQHF.

V and J are TRBV7-9 and TRBJ2-7, with 8 bases lining up with TRBD1. The CDR3 has 13 residues. Germline CDR1 is SEHNR and CDR2 is FQNEAQ (reference sequence). Losses at the gene ends were 5 bases for V and 5 bases for J; bases not matched to a gene: 5. In DNA, the CDR3 is TGTGCCAGCAGCCCGGGACAGGTTCACGAGCAGTACTTC. Protein sequence: CASSPGQVHEQYF.

There are a few counts of this clonotype. The chain recombines TRBV28 with TRBJ1-5; D gene ambiguous. With 5 bases removed from V and 10 bases from J, the gap between germline ends came to 9 bases. Germline V gene data show CDR1 as MDHEN and CDR2 as SYDVKM. The CDR3 is made up of 11 amino acids. For the CDR3, the DNA is TGTGCCAGCAGTACAGACCTTCCCCAGCATTTT. Protein product: CASSTDLPQHF.

This clonotype was detected a few times. The chain joins TRBV4-1 to TRBJ1-2; D is undetermined. Per germline, CDR1 MGHRA and CDR2 YSYEKL. V lost 2 bases to trimming and J lost 2 bases, with 15 bases between them. The CDR3 is made up of 16 amino acids. CDR3 loop: CASSQPPDGPNYGYTF. The DNA of the CDR3 is TGCGCCAGCAGCCAACCCCCCGACGGTCCCAACTATGGCTACACCTTC.